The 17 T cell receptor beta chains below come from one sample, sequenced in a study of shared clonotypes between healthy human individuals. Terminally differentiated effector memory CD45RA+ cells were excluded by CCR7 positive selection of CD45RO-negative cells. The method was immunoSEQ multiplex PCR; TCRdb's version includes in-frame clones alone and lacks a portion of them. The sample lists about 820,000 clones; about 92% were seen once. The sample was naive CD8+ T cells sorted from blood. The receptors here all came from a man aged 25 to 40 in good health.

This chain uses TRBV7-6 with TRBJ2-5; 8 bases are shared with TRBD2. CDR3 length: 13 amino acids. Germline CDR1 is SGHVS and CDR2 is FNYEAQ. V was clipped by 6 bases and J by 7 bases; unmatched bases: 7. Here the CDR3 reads CASSSGLEVTQYF. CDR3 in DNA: TGTGCCAGCAGTTCGGGACTAGAAGTGACCCAGTACTTC.

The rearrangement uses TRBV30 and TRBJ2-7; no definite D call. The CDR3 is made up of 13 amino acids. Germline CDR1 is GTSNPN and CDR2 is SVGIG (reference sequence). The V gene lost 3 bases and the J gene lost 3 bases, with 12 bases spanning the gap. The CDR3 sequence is CAWRSHSLYEQYF. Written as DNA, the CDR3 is TGTGCCTGGAGGTCTCATTCCCTCTACGAGCAGTACTTC.

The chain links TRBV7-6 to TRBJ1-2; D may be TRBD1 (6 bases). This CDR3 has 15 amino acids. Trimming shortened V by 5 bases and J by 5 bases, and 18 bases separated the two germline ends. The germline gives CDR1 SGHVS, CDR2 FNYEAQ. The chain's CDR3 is CASSPGGGPSYGYTF. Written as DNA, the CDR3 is TGTGCCAGCAGCCCAGGAGGGGGACCGTCGTATGGCTACACCTTC.

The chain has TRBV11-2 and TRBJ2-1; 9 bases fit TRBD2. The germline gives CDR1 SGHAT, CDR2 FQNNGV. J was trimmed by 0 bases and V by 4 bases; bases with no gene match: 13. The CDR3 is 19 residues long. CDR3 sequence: CASSCPLGSGGVSYNEQFF. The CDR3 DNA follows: TGTGCCAGCAGCTGTCCCCTGGGTAGCGGGGGAGTCTCCTACAATGAGCAGTTCTTC.

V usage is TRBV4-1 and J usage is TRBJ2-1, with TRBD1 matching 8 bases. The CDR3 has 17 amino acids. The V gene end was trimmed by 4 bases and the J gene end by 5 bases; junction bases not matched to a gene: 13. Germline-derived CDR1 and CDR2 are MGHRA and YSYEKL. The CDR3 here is CASSRSWTGTMNNEQFF. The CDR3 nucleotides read TGCGCCAGCAGCCGCAGCTGGACAGGGACGATGAACAATGAGCAGTTCTTC.

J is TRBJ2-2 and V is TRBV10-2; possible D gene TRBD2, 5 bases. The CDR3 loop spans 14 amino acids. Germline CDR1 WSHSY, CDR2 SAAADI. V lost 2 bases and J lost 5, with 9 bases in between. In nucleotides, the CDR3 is TGCGCCAGCAGTGAGACTAGGGCTACCGGGGAGCTGTTTTTT. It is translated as CASSETRATGELFF.

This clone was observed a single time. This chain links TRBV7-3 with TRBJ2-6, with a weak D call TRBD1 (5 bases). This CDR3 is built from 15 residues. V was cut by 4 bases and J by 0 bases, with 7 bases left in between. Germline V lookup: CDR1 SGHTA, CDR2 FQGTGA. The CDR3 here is CASSSGYSGANVLTF. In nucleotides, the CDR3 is TGTGCCAGCAGCTCAGGGTACTCTGGGGCCAACGTCCTGACTTTC.

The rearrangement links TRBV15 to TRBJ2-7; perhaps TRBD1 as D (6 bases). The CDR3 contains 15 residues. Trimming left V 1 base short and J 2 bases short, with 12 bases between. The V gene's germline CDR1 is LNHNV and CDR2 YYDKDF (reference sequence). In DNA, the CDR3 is TGTGCCACCAGCAGAGGAGGGGGTTCTACCTACGAGCAGTACTTC. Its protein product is CATSRGGGSTYEQYF.

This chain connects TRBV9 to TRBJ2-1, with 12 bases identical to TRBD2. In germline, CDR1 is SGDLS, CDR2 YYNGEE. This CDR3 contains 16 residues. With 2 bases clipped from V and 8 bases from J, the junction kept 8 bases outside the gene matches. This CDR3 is CASSVDLAGGPDEQFF. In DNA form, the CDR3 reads TGTGCCAGCAGCGTCGATCTAGCGGGAGGGCCCGATGAGCAGTTCTTC.

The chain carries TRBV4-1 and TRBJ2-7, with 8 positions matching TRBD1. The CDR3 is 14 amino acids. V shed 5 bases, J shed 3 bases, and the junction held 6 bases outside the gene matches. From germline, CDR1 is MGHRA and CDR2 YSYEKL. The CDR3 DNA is TGCGCCAGCAGCATACGGACAGGGAACTACGAGCAGTACTTC. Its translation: CASSIRTGNYEQYF.

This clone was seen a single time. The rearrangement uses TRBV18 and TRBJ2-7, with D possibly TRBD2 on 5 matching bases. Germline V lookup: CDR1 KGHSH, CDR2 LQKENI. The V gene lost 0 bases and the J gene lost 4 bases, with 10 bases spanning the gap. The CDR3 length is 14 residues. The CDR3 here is CASSPPVSGYEQYF. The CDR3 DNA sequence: TGTGCCAGCTCACCACCGGTGTCGGGATACGAGCAGTACTTC.

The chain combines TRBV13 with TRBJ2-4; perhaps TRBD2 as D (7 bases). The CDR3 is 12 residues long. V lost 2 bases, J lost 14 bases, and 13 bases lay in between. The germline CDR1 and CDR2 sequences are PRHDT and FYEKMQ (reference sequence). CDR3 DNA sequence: TGTGCCAGCAGCTTACTCGGGGGGCAGGAGTACTTC. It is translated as CASSLLGGQEYF.

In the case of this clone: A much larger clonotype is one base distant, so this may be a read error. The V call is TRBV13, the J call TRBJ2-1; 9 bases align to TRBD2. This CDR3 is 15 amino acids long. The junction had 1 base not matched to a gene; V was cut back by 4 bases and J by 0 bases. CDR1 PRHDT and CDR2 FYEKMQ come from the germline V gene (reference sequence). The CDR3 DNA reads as TGTGCCAGCAGCTATAGCGGGAGCTCCTACAATGAGCAGTTCTTC. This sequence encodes CASSYSGSSYNEQFF.

Written as DNA, the CDR3 is TGTGCCACCAGGAGGACCCGGCCATCAACTAATGAAAAACTGTTTTTT. Translated, it gives CATRRTRPSTNEKLFF. The chain carries TRBV15 and TRBJ1-4, with D hard to call. The CDR3 spans 16 residues. V was clipped by 6 bases and J by 0 bases, with 14 bases between them. The V gene's germline CDR1 is LNHNV and CDR2 YYDKDF (reference sequence).

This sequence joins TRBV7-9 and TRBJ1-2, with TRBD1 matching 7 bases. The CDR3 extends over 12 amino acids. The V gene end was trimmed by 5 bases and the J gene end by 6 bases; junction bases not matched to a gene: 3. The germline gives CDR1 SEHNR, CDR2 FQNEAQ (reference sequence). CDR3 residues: CASSKDRHGYTF. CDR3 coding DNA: TGTGCCAGCAGCAAGGACAGGCATGGCTACACCTTC.

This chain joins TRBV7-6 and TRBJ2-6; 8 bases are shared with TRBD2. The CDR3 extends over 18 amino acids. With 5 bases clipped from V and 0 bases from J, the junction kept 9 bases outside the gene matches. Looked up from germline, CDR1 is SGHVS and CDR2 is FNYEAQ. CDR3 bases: TGTGCCAGCAGCCCCCCAGCGGGAGTCAGCTCTGGGGCCAACGTCCTGACTTTC. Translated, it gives CASSPPAGVSSGANVLTF.

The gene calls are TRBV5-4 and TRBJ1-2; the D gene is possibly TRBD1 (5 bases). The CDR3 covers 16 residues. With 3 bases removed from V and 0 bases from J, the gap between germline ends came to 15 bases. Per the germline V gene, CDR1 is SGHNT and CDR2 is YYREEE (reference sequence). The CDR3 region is CASSSRDLITNYGYTF. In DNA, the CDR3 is TGTGCCAGCAGCTCCCGGGACCTTATTACTAACTATGGCTACACCTTC.